A single T cell receptor (beta chain) is shown here with its context. Its antigen is not known. This entry is derived from a study of CD8 T cells in ankylosing spondylitis. The study, taken as a whole, reports: Both synovial fluid and blood in reactive arthritis had previously been reported to carry some motif variants.

MiXCR was run by TCRdb on the 5' RACE reads, yielding one entry per CDR3 protein. The data show roughly 86,000 distinct CDR3 sequences, 7.5% to 9% seen once. Per the germline V gene, CDR1 is MDHEN and CDR2 is SYDVKM. The CDR3 consists of 17 residues. V lost 3 bases to trimming and J lost 1 base; unmatched junction nucleotides: 8. The TCR sequence derives from a male donor with ankylosing spondylitis or in good health (not recorded which). Sequencing was done on a sample of blood, either unsorted or a sorted T cell fraction (not recorded which). V and J are TRBV28 and TRBJ2-3, with 9 bases lining up with TRBD1. CDR3 sequence (DNA): TGTGCCAGCAGTTTTGAGGGACAGGGTGAGGGCACAGATACGCAGTATTTT. Translating gives CASSFEGQGEGTDTQYF.